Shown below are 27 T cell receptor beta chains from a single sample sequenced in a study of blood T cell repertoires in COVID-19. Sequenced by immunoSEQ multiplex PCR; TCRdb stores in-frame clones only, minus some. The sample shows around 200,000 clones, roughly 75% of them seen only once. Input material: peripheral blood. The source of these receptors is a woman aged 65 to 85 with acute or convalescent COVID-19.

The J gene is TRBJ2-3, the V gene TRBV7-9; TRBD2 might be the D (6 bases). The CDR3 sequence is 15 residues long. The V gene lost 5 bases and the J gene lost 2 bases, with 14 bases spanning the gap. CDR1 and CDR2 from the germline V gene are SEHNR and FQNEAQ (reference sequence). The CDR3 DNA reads TGTGCCAGCAGCCGCGGGGCAGGGATCACAGATACGCAGTATTTT. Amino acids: CASSRGAGITDTQYF.

CDR3: CAWGLETGLNEKLFF. For the CDR3, the DNA is TGTGCCTGGGGGCTCGAGACAGGGCTTAATGAAAAACTGTTTTTT. The chain is built from TRBV30 and TRBJ1-4; 7 bases map to TRBD1. Germline trimming cut 5 bases from V and 4 bases from J; bases unmatched to any gene: 10. This CDR3 contains 15 residues. CDR1 is GTSNPN, CDR2 SVGIG, per germline (reference sequence).

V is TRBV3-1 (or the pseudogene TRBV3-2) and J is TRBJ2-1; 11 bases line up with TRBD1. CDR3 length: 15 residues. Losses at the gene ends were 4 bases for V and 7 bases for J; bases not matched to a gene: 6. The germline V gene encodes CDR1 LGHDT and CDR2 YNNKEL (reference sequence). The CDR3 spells CASSPAGQGGNEQFF. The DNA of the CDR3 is TGTGCCAGCAGCCCTGCGGGACAGGGGGGTAATGAGCAGTTCTTC.

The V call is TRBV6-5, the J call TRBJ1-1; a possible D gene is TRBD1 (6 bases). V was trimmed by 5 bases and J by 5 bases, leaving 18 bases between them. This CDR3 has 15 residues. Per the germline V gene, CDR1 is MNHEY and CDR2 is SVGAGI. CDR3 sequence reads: CASSPTQGSGTEAFF. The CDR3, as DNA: TGTGCCAGCAGTCCGACACAGGGAAGTGGGACTGAAGCTTTCTTT.

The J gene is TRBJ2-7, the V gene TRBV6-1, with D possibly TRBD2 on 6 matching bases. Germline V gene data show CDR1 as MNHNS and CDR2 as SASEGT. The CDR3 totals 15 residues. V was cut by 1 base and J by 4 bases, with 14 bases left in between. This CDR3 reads CASSEDRGGGYEQYF. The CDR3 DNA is TGTGCCAGCAGTGAAGATCGGGGAGGAGGATACGAGCAGTACTTC.

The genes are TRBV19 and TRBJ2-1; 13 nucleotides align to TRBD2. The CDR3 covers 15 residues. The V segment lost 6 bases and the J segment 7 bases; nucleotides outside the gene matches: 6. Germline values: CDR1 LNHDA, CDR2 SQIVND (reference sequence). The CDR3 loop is CASSPGTSGTNEQFF. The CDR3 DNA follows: TGTGCCAGTAGCCCCGGGACTAGCGGGACAAATGAGCAGTTCTTC.

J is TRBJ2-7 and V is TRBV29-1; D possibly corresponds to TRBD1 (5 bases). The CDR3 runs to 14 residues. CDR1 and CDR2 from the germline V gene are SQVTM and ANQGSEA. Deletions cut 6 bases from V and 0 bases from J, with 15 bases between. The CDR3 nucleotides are TGCAGCGTGACCGACAGAACAAGCTCCTACGAGCAGTACTTC. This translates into CSVTDRTSSYEQYF.

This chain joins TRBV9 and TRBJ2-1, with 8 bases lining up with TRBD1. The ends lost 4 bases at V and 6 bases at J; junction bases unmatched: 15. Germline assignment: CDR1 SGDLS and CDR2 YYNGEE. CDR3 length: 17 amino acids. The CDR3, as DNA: TGTGCCAGCAGCCCCGGTCATGGGGACAGGCGGTTCAATGAGCAGTTCTTC. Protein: CASSPGHGDRRFNEQFF.

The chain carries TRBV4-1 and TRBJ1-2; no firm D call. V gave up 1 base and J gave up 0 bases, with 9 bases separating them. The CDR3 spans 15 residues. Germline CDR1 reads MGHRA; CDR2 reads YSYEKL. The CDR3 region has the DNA TGCGCCAGCAGCCAAGCGTCGGACTCTAACTATGGCTACACCTTC. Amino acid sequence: CASSQASDSNYGYTF.

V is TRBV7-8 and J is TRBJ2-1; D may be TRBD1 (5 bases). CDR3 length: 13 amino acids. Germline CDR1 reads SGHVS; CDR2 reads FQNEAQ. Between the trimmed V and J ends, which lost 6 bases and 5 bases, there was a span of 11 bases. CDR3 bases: TGTGCCAGCAGGAGCACAGGAAACAATGAGCAGTTCTTC. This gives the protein CASRSTGNNEQFF.

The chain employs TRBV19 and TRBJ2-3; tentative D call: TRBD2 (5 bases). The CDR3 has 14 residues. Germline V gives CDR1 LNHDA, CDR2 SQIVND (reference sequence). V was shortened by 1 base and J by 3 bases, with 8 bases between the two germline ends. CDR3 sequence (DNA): TGTGCCAGTAGTATAGTGGGAGAAACAGATACGCAGTATTTT. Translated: CASSIVGETDTQYF.

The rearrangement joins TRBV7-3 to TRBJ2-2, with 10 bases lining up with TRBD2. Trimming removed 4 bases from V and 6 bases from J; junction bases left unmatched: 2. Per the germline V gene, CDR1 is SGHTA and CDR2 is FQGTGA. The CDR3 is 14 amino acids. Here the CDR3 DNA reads TGTGCCAGCAGCTCTCTAGCGGGAGCCGGGGAGCTGTTTTTT. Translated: CASSSLAGAGELFF.

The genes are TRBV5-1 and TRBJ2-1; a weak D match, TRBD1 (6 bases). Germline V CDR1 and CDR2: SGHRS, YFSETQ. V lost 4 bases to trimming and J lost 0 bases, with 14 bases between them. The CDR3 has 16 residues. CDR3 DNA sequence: TGCGCCAGCAGCGGAGTGGGACATAGCTCCTACAATGAGCAGTTCTTC. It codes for CASSGVGHSSYNEQFF. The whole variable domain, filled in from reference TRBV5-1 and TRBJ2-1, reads KAGVTQTPRYLIKTRGQQVTLSCSPISGHRSVSWYQQTPGQGLQFLFEYFSETQRNKGNFPGRFSGRQFSNSRSEMNVSTLELGDSALYLCASSGVGHSSYNEQFFGPGTRLTVL.

The CDR3 DNA sequence: TGCAGCGTCTCACCAGGGACTGGAAACACCATATATTTT. Protein product: CSVSPGTGNTIYF. V gene TRBV29-1 combines with J gene TRBJ1-3, with a possible D match to TRBD1 (5 bases). The CDR3 extends over 13 amino acids. V lost 6 bases and J 2 bases, leaving 11 bases between the germline ends. CDR1 is SQVTM and CDR2 is ANQGSEA in the germline V gene.

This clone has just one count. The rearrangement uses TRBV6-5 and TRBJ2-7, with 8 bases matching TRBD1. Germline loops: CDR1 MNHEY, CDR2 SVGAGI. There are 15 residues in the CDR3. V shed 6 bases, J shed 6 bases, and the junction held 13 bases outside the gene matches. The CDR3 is CASSSLWDRSTEQYF. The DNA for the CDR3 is TGTGCCAGCAGCTCGCTGTGGGACAGGTCTACCGAGCAGTACTTC.

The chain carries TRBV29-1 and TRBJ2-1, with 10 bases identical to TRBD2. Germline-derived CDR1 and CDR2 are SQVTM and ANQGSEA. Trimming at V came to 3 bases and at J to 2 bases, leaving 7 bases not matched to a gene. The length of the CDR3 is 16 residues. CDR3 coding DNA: TGCAGCGTTGAGAGCGGGAGGGCCGAGGCCTACAATGAGCAGTTCTTC. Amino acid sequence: CSVESGRAEAYNEQFF.

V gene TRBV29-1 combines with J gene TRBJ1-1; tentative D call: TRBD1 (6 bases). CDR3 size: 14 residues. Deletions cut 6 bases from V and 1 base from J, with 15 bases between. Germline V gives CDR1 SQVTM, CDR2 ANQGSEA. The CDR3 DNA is TGCAGCGTATCACGATACAGGGCGAACACTGAAGCTTTCTTT. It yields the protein CSVSRYRANTEAFF. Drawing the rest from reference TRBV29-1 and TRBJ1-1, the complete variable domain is SAVISQKPSRDICQRGTSLTIQCQVDSQVTMMFWYRQQPGQSLTLIATANQGSEATYESGFVIDKFPISRPNLTFSTLTVSNMSPEDSSIYLCSVSRYRANTEAFFGQGTRLTVV.

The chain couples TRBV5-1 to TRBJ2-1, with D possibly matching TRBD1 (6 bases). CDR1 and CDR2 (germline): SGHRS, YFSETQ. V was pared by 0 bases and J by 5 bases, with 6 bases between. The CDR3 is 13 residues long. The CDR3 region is CASSLEGDNEQFF. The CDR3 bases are TGCGCCAGCAGCTTGGAGGGGGACAATGAGCAGTTCTTC.

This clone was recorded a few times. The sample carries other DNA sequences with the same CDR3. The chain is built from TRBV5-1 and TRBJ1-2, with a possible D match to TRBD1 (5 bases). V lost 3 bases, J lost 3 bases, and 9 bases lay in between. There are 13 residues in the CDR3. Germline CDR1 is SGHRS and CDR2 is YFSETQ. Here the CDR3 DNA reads TGCGCCAGCAGCTCCGGGGGGGACTATGGCTACACCTTC. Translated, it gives CASSSGGDYGYTF.

CDR3 protein: CASSPGTGETPLHF. The CDR3, as DNA: TGTGCCAGCTCACCAGGGACAGGGGAAACACCCCTCCACTTT. J is TRBJ1-6 and V is TRBV18; 10 bases match TRBD1. This CDR3 has 14 amino acids. The junction had 3 bases not matched to a gene; V was cut back by 2 bases and J by 11 bases. The germline CDR1 and CDR2 sequences are KGHSH and LQKENI.

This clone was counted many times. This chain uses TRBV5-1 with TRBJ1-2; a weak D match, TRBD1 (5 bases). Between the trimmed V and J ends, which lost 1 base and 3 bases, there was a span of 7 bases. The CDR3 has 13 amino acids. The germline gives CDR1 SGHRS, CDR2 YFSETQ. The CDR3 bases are TGCGCCAGCAGCTTGCAAGGGGACTATGGCTACACCTTC. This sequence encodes CASSLQGDYGYTF.

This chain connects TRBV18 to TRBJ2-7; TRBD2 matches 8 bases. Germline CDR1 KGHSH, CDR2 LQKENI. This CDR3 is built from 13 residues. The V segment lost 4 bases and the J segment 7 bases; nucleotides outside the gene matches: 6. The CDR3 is CASSRSGSREQYF. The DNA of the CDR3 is TGTGCCAGCTCACGAAGCGGGAGTAGAGAGCAGTACTTC. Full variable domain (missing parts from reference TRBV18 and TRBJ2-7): NAGVMQNPRHLVRRRGQEARLRCSPMKGHSHVYWYRQLPEEGLKFMVYLQKENIIDESGMPKERFSAEFPKEGPSILRIQQVVRGDSAAYFCASSRSGSREQYFGPGTRLTVT.

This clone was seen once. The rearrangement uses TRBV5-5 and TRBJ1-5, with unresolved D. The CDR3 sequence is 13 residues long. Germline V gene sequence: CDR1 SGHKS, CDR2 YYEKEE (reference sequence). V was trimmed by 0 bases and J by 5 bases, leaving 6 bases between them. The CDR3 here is CASSLALDQPQHF. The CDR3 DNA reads TGTGCCAGCAGCTTGGCGTTAGATCAGCCCCAGCATTTT.

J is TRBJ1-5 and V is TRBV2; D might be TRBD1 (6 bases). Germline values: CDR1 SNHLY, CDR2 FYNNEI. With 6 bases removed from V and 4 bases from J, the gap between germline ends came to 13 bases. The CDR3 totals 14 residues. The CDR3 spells CASRGTSQNQPQHF. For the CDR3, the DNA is TGTGCCAGCAGGGGGACATCCCAAAATCAGCCCCAGCATTTT.

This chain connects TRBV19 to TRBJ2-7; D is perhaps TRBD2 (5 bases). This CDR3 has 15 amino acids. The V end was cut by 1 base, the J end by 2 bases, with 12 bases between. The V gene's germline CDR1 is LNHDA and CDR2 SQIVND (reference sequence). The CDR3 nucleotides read TGTGCCAGTAGTATAGGAGGGCTCTACCCCTACGAGCAGTACTTC. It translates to CASSIGGLYPYEQYF.

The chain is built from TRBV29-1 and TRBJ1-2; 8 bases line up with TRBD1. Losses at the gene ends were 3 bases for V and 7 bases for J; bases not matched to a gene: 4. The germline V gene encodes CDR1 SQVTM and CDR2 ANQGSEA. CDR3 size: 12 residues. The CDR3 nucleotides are TGCAGCGTTGACAGGGGGCCGGGTGGCTACACCTTC. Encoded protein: CSVDRGPGGYTF.

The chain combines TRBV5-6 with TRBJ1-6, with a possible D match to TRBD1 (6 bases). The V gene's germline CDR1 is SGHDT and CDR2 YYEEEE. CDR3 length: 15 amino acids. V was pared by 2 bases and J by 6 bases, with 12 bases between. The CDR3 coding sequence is TGTGCCAGCAGCTTCGGAGCCAGGGGTAATTCACCCCTCCACTTT. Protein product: CASSFGARGNSPLHF.